This T cell receptor (beta chain) emerged from a study of cytomegalovirus exposure and HLA in healthy donors. In germline, CDR1 is MNHNY, CDR2 SVGAGI (reference sequence). Trimming left V 4 bases short and J 3 bases short, with 2 bases between. CDR3 length: 11 amino acids. Amplification used 60 Vbeta primers and 13 Jbeta primers. Method: immunoSEQ multiplex PCR; TCRdb's copy keeps in-frame clones and lacks some. Its table records about 160,000 clones. This TCR came from a man under 40 in good health and CMV-seronegative. Sequenced input: PBMCs. The V gene is TRBV6-6, the J gene TRBJ2-3; no clear D gene. The CDR3 sequence: CASSSTDTQYF. In DNA, the CDR3 is TGTGCCAGCAGTTCTACAGATACGCAGTATTTT.